The 25 T cell receptor beta chains presented below share a single source sample, sequenced in a study of spatial heterogeneity in lung cancer. Indicated time point: sample taken at primary tumor resection. Unsorted whole RNA samples from tumor, nontumor lung or frozen PBMC were sequenced. Each CDR3 protein gets one entry after TCRdb re-called the 5' RACE reads with MiXCR. The repertoire holds tens of thousands of distinct CDR3 sequences, with roughly 13% as singletons. Sample: PBMCs, taken at surgery. The receptors derive from a male donor with early-stage non-small cell lung cancer.

This clonotype was observed many times. The rearrangement links TRBV29-1 to TRBJ2-2; a possible D gene is TRBD2 (5 bases). The CDR3 runs 12 residues. V was pared by 3 bases and J by 5 bases, with 7 bases between. Germline CDR1 SQVTM, CDR2 ANQGSEA. CDR3 protein: CSVDRGTGELFF. The CDR3 region has the DNA TGCAGCGTTGATCGGGGAACCGGGGAGCTGTTTTTT.

In its sample, this clonotype was seen a few times. J is TRBJ1-1 and V is TRBV12-3 or TRBV12-4; D gene ambiguous. Trimming took 0 bases from V and 5 from J, leaving 10 bases between them. The CDR3 runs 14 residues. The CDR3 nucleotides read TGTGCCAGCAGTTTAGCAGGGTCGGGGACTGAAGCTTTCTTT. Translated, it gives CASSLAGSGTEAFF.

The chain joins TRBV7-2 to TRBJ2-5; D remains unclear. Germline-derived CDR1 and CDR2 are SGHTA and FQGNSA. The V gene lost 2 bases and the J gene lost 2 bases, with 6 bases spanning the gap. The CDR3 length is 13 residues. This CDR3 reads CASSLIIQETQYF. CDR3 nucleotide sequence: TGTGCCAGCAGCTTAATCATACAAGAGACCCAGTACTTC.

The chain uses TRBV15 and TRBJ2-7; no definite D call. Trimming pared 0 bases from V and 6 bases from J, leaving 15 bases between. Germline V gene lookup returns CDR1 LNHNV and CDR2 YYDKDF (reference sequence). The CDR3 runs 15 residues. In DNA form, the CDR3 reads TGTGCCACCAGCAGAGAGCGGACCGGCGTGGGCGAGCAGTACTTC. It encodes CATSRERTGVGEQYF. The variable domain in full, with the rest retrieved from reference TRBV15 and TRBJ2-7, is DAMVIQNPRYQVTQFGKPVTLSCSQTLNHNVMYWYQQKSSQAPKLLFHYYDKDFNNEADTPDNFQSRRPNTSFCFLDIRSPGLGDTAMYLCATSRERTGVGEQYFGPGTRLTVT.

Ten or more counts support this clonotype. The gene calls are TRBV6-2 or TRBV6-3 and TRBJ2-3; no definite D call. Looked up from germline, CDR1 is MNHEY and CDR2 is SVGEGT. V was shortened by 7 bases and J by 0 bases, with 11 bases between the two germline ends. This CDR3 has 14 residues. The CDR3 region is CASNTPDSTDTQYF. The DNA for the CDR3 is TGTGCCAGCAACACACCGGACAGCACAGATACGCAGTATTTT.

Only a few counts were recorded for this clonotype. The chain recombines TRBV12-3 or TRBV12-4 with TRBJ2-1; D ambiguous. V lost 7 bases, J lost 0 bases, and 16 bases lay in between. The CDR3 extends over 16 amino acids. CDR3: CASTTLGWSSYNEQFF. The CDR3 bases are TGTGCCAGCACCACGTTAGGATGGAGCTCCTACAATGAGCAGTTCTTC.

This clonotype came up many times. This chain joins TRBV29-1 and TRBJ2-5; TRBD2 might be the D (5 bases). The CDR3 extends over 15 amino acids. Germline V gene lookup returns CDR1 SQVTM and CDR2 ANQGSEA. V lost 6 bases and J lost 4, with 21 bases in between. This chain's CDR3 is CSVRPRGIVGETQYF. The CDR3 DNA is TGCAGCGTCCGGCCTCGGGGTATCGTGGGAGAGACCCAGTACTTC.

A few counts support this clonotype. The V and J genes are TRBV28 and TRBJ2-7, with D possibly matching TRBD1 (5 bases). Germline CDR1 and CDR2: MDHEN and SYDVKM. This CDR3 contains 12 residues. V was clipped by 2 bases and J by 5 bases, with 7 bases between them. CDR3 nucleotides: TGTGCCAGCAGTTTAATCAGGGACGAGCAGTACTTC. Protein sequence: CASSLIRDEQYF.

This clonotype was counted at least ten times. This chain joins TRBV14 and TRBJ1-2; 7 bases map to TRBD1. This CDR3 is 14 amino acids long. The germline V gene encodes CDR1 SGHDN and CDR2 FVKESK. Trimming at V came to 4 bases and at J to 4 bases, leaving 6 bases not matched to a gene. The chain's CDR3 is CASSRSGQPYGYTF. CDR3 DNA sequence: TGTGCCAGCAGCCGTTCGGGACAGCCCTATGGCTACACCTTC.

The V gene is TRBV5-1, the J gene TRBJ2-1; 7 bases line up with TRBD2. In germline, CDR1 is SGHRS, CDR2 YFSETQ. V lost 4 bases and J lost 3; bases outside the gene matches: 7. The CDR3 consists of 15 residues. CDR3 sequence reads: CASSGSSGFYNEQFF. In DNA form, the CDR3 reads TGCGCCAGCAGCGGGTCTAGCGGATTCTACAATGAGCAGTTCTTC.

This clonotype showed up just a few times. This chain connects TRBV7-2 to TRBJ2-3, with D hard to call. Germline V lookup: CDR1 SGHTA, CDR2 FQGNSA. The CDR3 is made up of 13 amino acids. V lost 4 bases and J 4 bases, leaving 9 bases between the germline ends. CDR3 amino acids: CASSWASSDTQYF. CDR3 nucleotides: TGTGCCAGCAGCTGGGCTAGTTCAGATACGCAGTATTTT. Combining the CDR3 with reference TRBV7-2 and TRBJ2-3 gives the whole variable domain GAGVSQSPSNKVTEKGKDVELRCDPISGHTALYWYRQSLGQGLEFLIYFQGNSAPDKSGLPSDRFSAERTGGSVSTLTIQRTQQEDSAVYLCASSWASSDTQYFGPGTRLTVL.

This clonotype was counted at least ten times. The rearrangement links TRBV29-1 to TRBJ2-5; tentatively, D is TRBD2 (6 bases). This CDR3 is 14 amino acids long. The V end was cut by 1 base, the J end by 1 base, with 10 bases between. Germline V gene lookup returns CDR1 SQVTM and CDR2 ANQGSEA. The CDR3 loop reads CSVEVGGAQETQYF. CDR3 nucleotide sequence: TGCAGCGTTGAAGTAGGAGGGGCCCAAGAGACCCAGTACTTC.

This clonotype was counted at least ten times. The chain carries TRBV7-8 and TRBJ1-1; D not certain. The germline gives CDR1 SGHVS, CDR2 FQNEAQ. Trimming left V 3 bases short and J 7 bases short, with 9 bases between. The CDR3 totals 12 residues. CDR3 coding DNA: TGTGCCAGCAGCTTCGCGGGCGGTGAAGCTTTCTTT. It codes for CASSFAGGEAFF.

This chain joins TRBV28 and TRBJ1-1; TRBD1 might be the D (5 bases). Germline CDR1 MDHEN, CDR2 SYDVKM. The length of the CDR3 is 13 residues. The V and J ends lost 3 bases and 5 bases respectively, with 10 bases between them. The CDR3 loop is CASSFSRETEAFF. In DNA, the CDR3 is TGTGCCAGCAGTTTCTCCAGGGAGACTGAAGCTTTCTTT.

This clonotype rates as medium-sized (0.01 to 0.1%). The J gene is TRBJ2-1, the V gene TRBV29-1; D unclear. Germline CDR1 SQVTM, CDR2 ANQGSEA. There are 13 residues in the CDR3. The ends were cut back, 4 bases at V and 9 bases at J, with 16 bases in the middle. The CDR3 DNA reads as TGCAGCGTTGGCACGACTTGGGGAACTGAGCAGTTCTTC. Its translation is CSVGTTWGTEQFF.

As to this clonotype: The junction shows a germline mismatch at one end, possibly a read error. V is TRBV20-1 and J is TRBJ1-5; D gene ambiguous. Germline V gene sequence: CDR1 DFQATT, CDR2 SNEGSKA (reference sequence). The CDR3 totals 13 residues. The CDR3 DNA sequence: TGCAGTGCTAGACCCCAACAGAATCAGCCCCAGCATTTC. Its protein product is CSARPQQNQPQHF.

There are many counts of this clonotype. The chain links TRBV7-2 to TRBJ1-5, with 9 positions matching TRBD1. Losses at the gene ends were 3 bases for V and 2 bases for J; bases not matched to a gene: 2. CDR1 and CDR2 from the germline V gene are SGHTA and FQGNSA. The CDR3 runs 15 residues. In DNA form, the CDR3 reads TGTGCCAGCAGCTTGGGGGACAGGGGCAATCAGCCCCAGCATTTT. It translates to CASSLGDRGNQPQHF.

This clonotype occurred a few times. The V call is TRBV4-3, the J call TRBJ2-2, with D unresolved. Germline loops: CDR1 LGHNA, CDR2 YSLEER. The CDR3 is made up of 15 amino acids. V was trimmed by 0 bases and J by 1 base, leaving 6 bases between them. CDR3 coding DNA: TGCGCCAGCAGCCAAGATGTACGGAACACCGGGGAGCTGTTTTTT. Translating it yields CASSQDVRNTGELFF.

Remarks on this clonotype: Since a much larger clone is just one base distant, this may be a read error. The gene calls are TRBV7-2 and TRBJ2-3; tentatively, D is TRBD2 (7 bases). This CDR3 region has 13 residues. Germline V gene data show CDR1 as SGHTA and CDR2 as FQGNSA. The CDR3 bases are TGTGCCAGCAGCTTGCGGGGGCCAGATGCGCAGTATTTT. It is translated as CASSLRGPDAQYF.

This rearrangement joins TRBV20-1 to TRBJ1-5; D is ambiguous. CDR1 is DFQATT and CDR2 is SNEGSKA in the germline V gene (reference sequence). Trimming took 3 bases from V and 2 from J, leaving 8 bases between them. This CDR3 has 13 residues. The CDR3 DNA follows: TGCAGTGCTAGCGAAAGCGGCAATCAGCCCCAGCATTTT. As protein: CSASESGNQPQHF.

The chain uses TRBV18 and TRBJ2-7; D uncertain. Trimming removed 0 bases from V and 4 bases from J, with 10 bases in between. CDR3 size: 14 residues. Per the germline V gene, CDR1 is KGHSH and CDR2 is LQKENI. CDR3 nucleotide sequence: TGTGCCAGCTCACCACCGGTAATGGGGTACGAGCAGTACTTC. This translates into CASSPPVMGYEQYF. The variable domain in full, with the rest retrieved from reference TRBV18 and TRBJ2-7, is NAGVMQNPRHLVRRRGQEARLRCSPMKGHSHVYWYRQLPEEGLKFMVYLQKENIIDESGMPKERFSAEFPKEGPSILRIQQVVRGDSAAYFCASSPPVMGYEQYFGPGTRLTVT.

DNA of the CDR3: TGTGCCAGCAGCTTGGGGGGACAGGGAGGCAATGAGCAGTTCTTC. This encodes CASSLGGQGGNEQFF. V gene TRBV5-6 combines with J gene TRBJ2-1, with 9 bases lining up with TRBD1. Germline V gives CDR1 SGHDT, CDR2 YYEEEE. With V trimmed by 0 bases and J by 6 bases, 4 bases remained unmatched. The CDR3 spans 15 residues.

This clonotype was picked up a small number of times. This chain links TRBV9 with TRBJ2-2; 10 bases are a match to TRBD2. The trim removed 0 bases at V and 4 bases at J, leaving 6 bases unmatched. CDR1 is SGDLS and CDR2 is YYNGEE in the germline V gene. The CDR3 consists of 17 residues. In DNA, the CDR3 is TGTGCCAGCAGCGTAGACAGCGGGAGGGCCGCCACCGGGGAGCTGTTTTTT. Amino acids: CASSVDSGRAATGELFF.

This clonotype came up a few times. J is TRBJ2-2 and V is TRBV4-1, with D perhaps TRBD2 (6 bases). V was shortened by 4 bases and J by 2 bases, with 11 bases between the two germline ends. There are 15 residues in the CDR3. Germline V gene data show CDR1 as MGHRA and CDR2 as YSYEKL. The CDR3 DNA is TGCGCCAGCAGCCGGCCGGGACTTAACACCGGGGAGCTGTTTTTT. It yields the protein CASSRPGLNTGELFF.

This clonotype has only one observation. V gene TRBV2 combines with J gene TRBJ1-1; tentative D call: TRBD1 (5 bases). Germline V gene lookup returns CDR1 SNHLY and CDR2 FYNNEI. The CDR3 length is 14 residues. With 6 bases removed from V and 6 bases from J, the gap between germline ends came to 17 bases. CDR3 DNA sequence: TGTGCCAGCAGCCCCCTCGGGGAGGGGTCTGAAGCTTTCTTT. It yields the protein CASSPLGEGSEAFF.